The present TCR beta chain was sequenced within a study of T cells in tuberculosis. This CDR3 is built from 15 residues. Germline V gene data show CDR1 as SGHAT and CDR2 as FQNNGV. V lost 2 bases, J lost 2 bases, and 6 bases stayed unmatched. TCRdb's table, derived via immunoSEQ multiplex PCR, lists solely in-frame clones and lacks some. This sample has tens of thousands of clones, with 90% to 95% found just once. Input material: PBMCs. The source is a donor between 10 and 29 years old with latent tuberculosis or without tuberculosis infection. This rearrangement joins TRBV11-2 to TRBJ2-7; 7 bases fit TRBD2. The CDR3 region is CASSLREGGTYEQYF. The CDR3 DNA sequence: TGTGCCAGCAGCTTAAGGGAGGGCGGTACCTACGAGCAGTACTTC.